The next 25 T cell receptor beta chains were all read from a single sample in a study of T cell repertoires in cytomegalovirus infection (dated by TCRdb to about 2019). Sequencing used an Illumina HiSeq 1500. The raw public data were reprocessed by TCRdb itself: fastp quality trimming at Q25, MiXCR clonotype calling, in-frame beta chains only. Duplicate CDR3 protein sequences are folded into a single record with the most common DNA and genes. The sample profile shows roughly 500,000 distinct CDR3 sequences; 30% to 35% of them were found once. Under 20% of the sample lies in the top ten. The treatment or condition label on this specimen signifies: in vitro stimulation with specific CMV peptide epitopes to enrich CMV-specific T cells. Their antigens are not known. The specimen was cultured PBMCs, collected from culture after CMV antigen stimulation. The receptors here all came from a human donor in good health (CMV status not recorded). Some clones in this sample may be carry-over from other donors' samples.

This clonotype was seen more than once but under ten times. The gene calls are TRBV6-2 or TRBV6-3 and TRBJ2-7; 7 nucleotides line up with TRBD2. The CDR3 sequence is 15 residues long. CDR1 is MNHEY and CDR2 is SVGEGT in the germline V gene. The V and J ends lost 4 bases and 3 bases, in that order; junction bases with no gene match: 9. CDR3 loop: CASSSYGRRHYEQYV. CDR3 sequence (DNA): TGTGCCAGCAGTTCCTACGGGAGGAGACACTACGAGCAGTACGTC.

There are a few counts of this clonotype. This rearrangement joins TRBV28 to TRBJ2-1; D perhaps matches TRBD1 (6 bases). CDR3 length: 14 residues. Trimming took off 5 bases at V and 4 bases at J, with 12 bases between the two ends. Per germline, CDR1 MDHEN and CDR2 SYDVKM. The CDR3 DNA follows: TGTGCCAGCAGTAAGCCGGGACATTACAATGAGCAGTTCTTC. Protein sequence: CASSKPGHYNEQFF.

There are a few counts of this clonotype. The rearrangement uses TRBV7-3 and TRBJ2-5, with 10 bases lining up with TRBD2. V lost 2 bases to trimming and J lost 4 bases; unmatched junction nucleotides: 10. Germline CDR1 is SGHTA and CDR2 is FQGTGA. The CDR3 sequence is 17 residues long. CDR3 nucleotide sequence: TGTGCCAGCAGCTTAGAGCCTAGCGGGAGTGTAAGAGAGACCCAGTACTTC. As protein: CASSLEPSGSVRETQYF.

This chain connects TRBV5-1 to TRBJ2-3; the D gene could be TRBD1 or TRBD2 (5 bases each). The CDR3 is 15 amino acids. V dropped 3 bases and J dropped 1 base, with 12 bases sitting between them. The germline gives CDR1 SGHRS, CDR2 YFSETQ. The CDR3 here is CASSWDVAGTDTQYF. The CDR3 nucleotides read TGCGCCAGCAGCTGGGACGTTGCTGGCACAGATACGCAGTATTTT.

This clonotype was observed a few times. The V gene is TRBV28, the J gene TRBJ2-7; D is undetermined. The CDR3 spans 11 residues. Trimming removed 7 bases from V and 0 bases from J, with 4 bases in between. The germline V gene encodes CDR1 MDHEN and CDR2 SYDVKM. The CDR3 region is CASTDSYEQYF. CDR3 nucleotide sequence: TGTGCCAGCACGGACTCCTACGAGCAGTACTTC.

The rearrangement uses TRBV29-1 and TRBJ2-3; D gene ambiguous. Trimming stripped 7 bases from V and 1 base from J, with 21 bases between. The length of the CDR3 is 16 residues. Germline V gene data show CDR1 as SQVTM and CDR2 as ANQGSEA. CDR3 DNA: TGCAGCGCACGGGCCCGGGTGTTATGGGGCACAGATACGCAGTATTTT. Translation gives CSARARVLWGTDTQYF.

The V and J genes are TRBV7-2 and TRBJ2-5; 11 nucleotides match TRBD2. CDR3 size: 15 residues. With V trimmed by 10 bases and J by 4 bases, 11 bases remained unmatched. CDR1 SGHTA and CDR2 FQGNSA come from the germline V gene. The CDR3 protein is CATKLAGGPGETQYF. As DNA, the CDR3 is TGTGCCACCAAATTAGCGGGAGGGCCGGGAGAGACCCAGTACTTC. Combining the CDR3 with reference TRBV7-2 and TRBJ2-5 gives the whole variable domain GAGVSQSPSNKVTEKGKDVELRCDPISGHTALYWYRQSLGQGLEFLIYFQGNSAPDKSGLPSDRFSAERTGGSVSTLTIQRTQQEDSAVYLCATKLAGGPGETQYFGPGTRLLVL.

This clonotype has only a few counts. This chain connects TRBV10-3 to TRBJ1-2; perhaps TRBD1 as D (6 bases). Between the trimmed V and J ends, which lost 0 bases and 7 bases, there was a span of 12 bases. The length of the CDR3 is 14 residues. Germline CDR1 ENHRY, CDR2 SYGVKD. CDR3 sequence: CAISESGRGGGYTF. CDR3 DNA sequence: TGTGCCATCAGTGAGTCGGGCAGGGGAGGTGGCTACACCTTC.

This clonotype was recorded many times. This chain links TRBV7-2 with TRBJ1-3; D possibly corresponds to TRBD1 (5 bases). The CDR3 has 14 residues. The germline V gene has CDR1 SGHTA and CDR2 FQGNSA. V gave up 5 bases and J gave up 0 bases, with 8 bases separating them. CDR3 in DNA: TGTGCCAGCAGCACTGGGACCTCTGGAAACACCATATATTTT. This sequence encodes CASSTGTSGNTIYF.

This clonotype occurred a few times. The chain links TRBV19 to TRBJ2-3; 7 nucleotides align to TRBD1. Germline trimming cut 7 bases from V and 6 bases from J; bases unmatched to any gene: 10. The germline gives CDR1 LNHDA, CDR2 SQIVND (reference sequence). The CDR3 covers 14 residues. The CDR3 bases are TGTGCCAGTACCCGGGACAGAGGGGCGGATACGCAGTATTTT. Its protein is CASTRDRGADTQYF.

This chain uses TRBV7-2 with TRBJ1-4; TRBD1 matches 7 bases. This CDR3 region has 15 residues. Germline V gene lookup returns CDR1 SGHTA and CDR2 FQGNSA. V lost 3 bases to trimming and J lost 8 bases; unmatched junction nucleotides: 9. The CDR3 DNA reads TGTGCCAGCAGCTTCCAGGCAGGGGGATACGAAAAACTGTTTTTT. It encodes CASSFQAGGYEKLFF.

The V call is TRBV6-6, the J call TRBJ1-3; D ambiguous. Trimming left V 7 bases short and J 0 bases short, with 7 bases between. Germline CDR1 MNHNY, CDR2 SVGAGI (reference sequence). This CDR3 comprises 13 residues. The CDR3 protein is CASTPNSGNTIYF. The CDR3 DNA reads TGTGCCAGCACCCCCAACTCTGGAAACACCATATATTTT.

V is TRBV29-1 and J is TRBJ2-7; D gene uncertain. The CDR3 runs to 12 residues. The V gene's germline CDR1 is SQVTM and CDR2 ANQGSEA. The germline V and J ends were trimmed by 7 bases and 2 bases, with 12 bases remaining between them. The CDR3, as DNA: TGCAGCGCTGCGATAACTACCTACGAGCAGTACTTC. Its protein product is CSAAITTYEQYF.

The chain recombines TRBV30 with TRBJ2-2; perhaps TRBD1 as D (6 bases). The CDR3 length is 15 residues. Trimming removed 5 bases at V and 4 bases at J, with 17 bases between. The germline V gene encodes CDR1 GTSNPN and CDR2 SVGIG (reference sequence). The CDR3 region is CAWLNRAASTGELFF. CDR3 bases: TGTGCCTGGCTAAACAGGGCTGCGAGCACCGGGGAGCTGTTTTTT.

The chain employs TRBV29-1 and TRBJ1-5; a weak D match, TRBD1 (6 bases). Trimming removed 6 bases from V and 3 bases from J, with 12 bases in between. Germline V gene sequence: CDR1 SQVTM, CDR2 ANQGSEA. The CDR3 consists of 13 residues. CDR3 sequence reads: CSVETGLNQPQHF. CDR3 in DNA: TGCAGCGTCGAGACAGGCCTCAATCAGCCCCAGCATTTT.

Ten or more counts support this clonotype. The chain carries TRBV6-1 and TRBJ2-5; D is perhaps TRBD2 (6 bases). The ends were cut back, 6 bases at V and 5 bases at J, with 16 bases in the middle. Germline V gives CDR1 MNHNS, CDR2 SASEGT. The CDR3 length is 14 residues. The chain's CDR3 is CASRGPSDYETQYF. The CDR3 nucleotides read TGTGCCAGCAGGGGTCCTAGCGACTACGAGACCCAGTACTTC.

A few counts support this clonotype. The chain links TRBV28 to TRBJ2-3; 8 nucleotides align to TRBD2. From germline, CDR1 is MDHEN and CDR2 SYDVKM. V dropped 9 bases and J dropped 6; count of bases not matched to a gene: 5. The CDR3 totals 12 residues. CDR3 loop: CASLAGTDTQYF. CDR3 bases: TGTGCCAGTTTAGCGGGAACGGATACGCAGTATTTT.

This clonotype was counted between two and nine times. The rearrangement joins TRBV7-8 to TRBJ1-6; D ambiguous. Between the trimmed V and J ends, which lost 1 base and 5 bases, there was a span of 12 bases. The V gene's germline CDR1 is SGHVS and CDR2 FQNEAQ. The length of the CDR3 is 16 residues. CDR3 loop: CASSLVWALDNSPLHF. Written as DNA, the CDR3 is TGTGCCAGCAGCTTAGTATGGGCTTTGGATAATTCACCCCTCCACTTT.

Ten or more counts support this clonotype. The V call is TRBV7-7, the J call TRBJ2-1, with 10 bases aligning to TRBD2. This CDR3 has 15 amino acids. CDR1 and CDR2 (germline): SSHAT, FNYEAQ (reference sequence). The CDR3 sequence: CASGNLAGAKDEQFF. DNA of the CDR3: TGTGCTAGCGGGAACCTAGCGGGAGCCAAGGATGAGCAGTTCTTC.

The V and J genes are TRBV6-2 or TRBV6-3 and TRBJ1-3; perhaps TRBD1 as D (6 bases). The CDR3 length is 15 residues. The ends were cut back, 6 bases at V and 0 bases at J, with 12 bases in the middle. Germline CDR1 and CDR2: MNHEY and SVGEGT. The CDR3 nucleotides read TGTGCCAGCAGCATCGACAGGCCCTCTGGAAACACCATATATTTT. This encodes CASSIDRPSGNTIYF.

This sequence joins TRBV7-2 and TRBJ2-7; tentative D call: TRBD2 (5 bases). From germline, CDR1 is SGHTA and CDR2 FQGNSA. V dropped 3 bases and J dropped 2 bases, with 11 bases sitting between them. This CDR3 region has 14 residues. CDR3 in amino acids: CASSLEEGAYEQYF. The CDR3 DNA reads TGTGCCAGCAGCTTGGAAGAGGGTGCCTACGAGCAGTACTTC.

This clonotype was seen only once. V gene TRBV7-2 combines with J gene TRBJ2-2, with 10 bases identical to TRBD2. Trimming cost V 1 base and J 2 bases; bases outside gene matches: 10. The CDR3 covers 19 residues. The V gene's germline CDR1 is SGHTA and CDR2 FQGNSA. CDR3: CASSLVGTSGALNTGELFF. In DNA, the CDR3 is TGTGCCAGCAGCTTAGTAGGCACTAGCGGGGCCCTTAACACCGGGGAGCTGTTTTTT.

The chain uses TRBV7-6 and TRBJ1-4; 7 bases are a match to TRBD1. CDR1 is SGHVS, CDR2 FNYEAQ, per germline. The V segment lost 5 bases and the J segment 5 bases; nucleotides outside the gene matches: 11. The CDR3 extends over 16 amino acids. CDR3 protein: CASSPIGGIKNEKLFF. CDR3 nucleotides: TGTGCCAGCAGCCCGATAGGGGGCATCAAAAATGAAAAACTGTTTTTT.

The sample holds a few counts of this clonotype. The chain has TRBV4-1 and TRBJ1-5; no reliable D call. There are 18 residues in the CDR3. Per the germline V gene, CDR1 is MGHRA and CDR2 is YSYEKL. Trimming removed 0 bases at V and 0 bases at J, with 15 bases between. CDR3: CASSQDRPGPYSNQPQHF. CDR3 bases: TGCGCCAGCAGCCAAGATAGGCCAGGACCCTATAGCAATCAGCCCCAGCATTTT.

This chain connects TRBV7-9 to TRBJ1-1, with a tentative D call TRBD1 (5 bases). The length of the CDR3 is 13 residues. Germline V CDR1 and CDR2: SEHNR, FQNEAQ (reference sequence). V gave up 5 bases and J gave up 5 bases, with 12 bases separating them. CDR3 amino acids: CASSAAGGTEAFF. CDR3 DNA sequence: TGTGCCAGCAGCGCCGCGGGGGGGACTGAAGCTTTCTTT.